The 21 T cell receptor beta chains presented below share a single source sample, sequenced in a study of blood T cell repertoires in COVID-19. Assay: immunoSEQ multiplex PCR; the TCRdb copy retains only in-frame clones and omits some. In the table there are a few hundred thousand clones, approximately 82% of which are singletons. Sequenced material: peripheral blood. Every receptor here comes from a woman aged 40 to 50 who had recovered from COVID-19.

V is TRBV12-5 and J is TRBJ1-1, with a possible D match to TRBD1 (5 bases). The CDR3 totals 17 residues. The V gene lost 0 bases and the J gene lost 1 base, with 15 bases spanning the gap. The germline gives CDR1 LGHNT, CDR2 FRNRAP. For the CDR3, the DNA is TGTGCTAGTGGTTTGGTAATTTCCAGGGAACGGAACACTGAAGCTTTCTTT. Protein product: CASGLVISRERNTEAFF.

CDR3: CASSLGQLKNIQYF. The CDR3 DNA reads as TGTGCCAGCAGCTTAGGACAGCTCAAAAACATTCAGTACTTC. This chain links TRBV7-2 with TRBJ2-4; D may be TRBD1 (5 bases). The CDR3 totals 14 residues. The V end was cut by 1 base, the J end by 3 bases, with 7 bases between. The V gene's germline CDR1 is SGHTA and CDR2 FQGNSA.

This clone was seen once. Written as DNA, the CDR3 is TGTGCCAGCAGCACGACTAGCGGGGCTAAGCAGTTCTTC. Protein sequence: CASSTTSGAKQFF. The V and J genes are TRBV7-9 and TRBJ2-1, with TRBD2 matching over 11 bases. From germline, CDR1 is SEHNR and CDR2 FQNEAQ (reference sequence). The CDR3 consists of 13 residues. J was trimmed by 11 bases and V by 5 bases; bases with no gene match: 5.

About this clone: An end of the junction differs from the germline gene, which may be a read error. The J gene is TRBJ1-2, the V gene TRBV6-1; 10 bases are shared with TRBD1. The CDR3 totals 13 residues. CDR1 MNHNS and CDR2 SASEGT come from the germline V gene. CDR3 loop: CASSEGTGVGYTF. DNA of the CDR3: TGTGCCAGCAGCGAAGGGACAGGGGTTGGCTACACCTTC.

The chain combines TRBV6-6 with TRBJ1-1; 8 bases fit TRBD1. With V trimmed by 6 bases and J by 5 bases, 8 bases remained unmatched. Germline V gives CDR1 MNHNY, CDR2 SVGAGI (reference sequence). The length of the CDR3 is 14 residues. In DNA, the CDR3 is TGTGCCAGCAGGATGACAGGGGTGTGGACTGAAGCTTTCTTT. This encodes CASRMTGVWTEAFF.

This chain joins TRBV30 and TRBJ2-2, with D unclear. CDR1 is GTSNPN, CDR2 SVGIG, per germline (reference sequence). The length of the CDR3 is 12 residues. Trimming stripped 3 bases from V and 2 bases from J, with 4 bases between. CDR3 amino acids: CAWSQNTGELFF. As DNA, the CDR3 is TGTGCCTGGAGCCAAAACACCGGGGAGCTGTTTTTT.

The chain recombines TRBV19 with TRBJ2-1, with TRBD2 matching 11 bases. After removal of 7 bases from V and 4 bases from J, the junction contained 6 bases not matched to a gene. Germline CDR1 and CDR2: LNHDA and SQIVND (reference sequence). The length of the CDR3 is 15 residues. This chain's CDR3 is CASTVLAGGYNEQFF. In DNA form, the CDR3 reads TGTGCCAGTACGGTGCTAGCGGGGGGTTACAATGAGCAGTTCTTC.

This clone has more than one count but fewer than ten. The rearrangement joins TRBV24-1 to TRBJ2-3, with TRBD1 as a possible D gene (5 bases). Trimming removed 0 bases at V and 2 bases at J, with 8 bases between. The CDR3 loop spans 15 amino acids. The V gene's germline CDR1 is KGHDR and CDR2 SFDVKD. In DNA, the CDR3 is TGTGCCACCAGTGATTTGAGGGGTCACACAGATACGCAGTATTTT. Protein: CATSDLRGHTDTQYF.

The rearrangement links TRBV7-8 to TRBJ1-3; D remains unclear. The CDR3 covers 16 residues. Trimming took off 5 bases at V and 0 bases at J, with 14 bases between the two ends. Germline loops: CDR1 SGHVS, CDR2 FQNEAQ. In DNA, the CDR3 is TGTGCCAGCAGCACGCGACAAGCCGTCTCTGGAAACACCATATATTTT. Amino acid sequence: CASSTRQAVSGNTIYF. Filled out from reference TRBV7-8 and TRBJ1-3, the complete variable domain reads GAGVSQSPRYKVAKRGQDVALRCDPISGHVSLFWYQQALGQGPEFLTYFQNEAQLDKSGLPSDRFFAERPEGSVSTLKIQRTQQEDSAVYLCASSTRQAVSGNTIYFGEGSWLTVV.

This CDR3 reads CASSLDRVQPQHF. CDR3 coding DNA: TGTGCCAGCAGCTTAGACAGGGTTCAGCCCCAGCATTTT. V and J are TRBV7-2 and TRBJ1-5, with D tentatively TRBD1 (6 bases). Germline V gene data show CDR1 as SGHTA and CDR2 as FQGNSA. CDR3 size: 13 residues. Trimming took 1 base from V and 6 from J, leaving 7 bases between them.

J is TRBJ2-3 and V is TRBV5-6, with D hard to call. The CDR3 loop spans 12 amino acids. Germline V gene sequence: CDR1 SGHDT, CDR2 YYEEEE. Trimming stripped 3 bases from V and 1 base from J, with 3 bases between. In DNA form, the CDR3 reads TGTGCCAGCAGCTCGGGCACAGATACGCAGTATTTT. Protein product: CASSSGTDTQYF.

This clone was found a few times. This chain connects TRBV6-5 to TRBJ1-5; D is unresolved. The CDR3 covers 14 residues. V was trimmed by 8 bases and J by 0 bases, leaving 11 bases between them. CDR1 and CDR2 (germline): MNHEY, SVGAGI. CDR3 loop: CASLTPYSNQPQHF. Here the CDR3 DNA reads TGTGCCAGCCTGACACCTTATAGCAATCAGCCCCAGCATTTT.

The V and J genes are TRBV9 and TRBJ2-1; D is possibly TRBD1 (6 bases). The V gene lost 4 bases and the J gene lost 3 bases, with 17 bases spanning the gap. The CDR3 covers 16 residues. CDR1 is SGDLS and CDR2 is YYNGEE in the germline V gene. CDR3 nucleotides: TGTGCCAGCAGCCCCACCGACAGGAACATCTACAATGAGCAGTTCTTC. It codes for CASSPTDRNIYNEQFF.

The chain links TRBV12-5 to TRBJ1-2; weak D call: TRBD1 (6 bases). The germline V and J ends were trimmed by 6 bases and 2 bases, with 10 bases remaining between them. Germline lookup yields CDR1 LGHNT and CDR2 FRNRAP. CDR3 size: 13 residues. CDR3 sequence: CASGPQGNYGYTF. CDR3 bases: TGTGCTAGTGGACCGCAGGGGAACTATGGCTACACCTTC.

The V and J genes are TRBV30 and TRBJ1-2; TRBD1 matches 10 bases. Trimming took 2 bases from V and 2 from J; bases not matched to a gene: 11. The germline CDR1 and CDR2 sequences are GTSNPN and SVGIG (reference sequence). CDR3 size: 17 residues. The CDR3, as DNA: TGTGCCTGGAGTACACCGAAGACAGGGGGCGGAAACTATGGCTACACCTTC. Amino acid sequence: CAWSTPKTGGGNYGYTF.

The chain uses TRBV12-3 or TRBV12-4 and TRBJ2-7; 8 bases align to TRBD1. The length of the CDR3 is 12 residues. J lost 9 bases, V lost 7 bases, and 8 bases had no gene match. CDR3 nucleotide sequence: TGTGCCAGCACCCGGACAGGGTATGGGCAGTACTTC. This gives the protein CASTRTGYGQYF.

This chain links TRBV5-8 with TRBJ2-1; possible D gene TRBD1, 6 bases. Germline V gives CDR1 SGHTS, CDR2 YDEGEE. The CDR3 has 13 residues. V dropped 4 bases and J dropped 4 bases, with 9 bases sitting between them. The CDR3 region has the DNA TGTGCCAGCAGCGTCGGACAGTACAATGAGCAGTTCTTC. Translated, it gives CASSVGQYNEQFF.

The V call is TRBV29-1, the J call TRBJ2-3; TRBD2 matches 14 bases. Germline V lookup: CDR1 SQVTM, CDR2 ANQGSEA. The CDR3 has 13 amino acids. J gave up 6 bases and V 8 bases, and 4 bases lay outside the gene matches. Here the CDR3 reads CSLRTSGGDTQYF. The CDR3 region has the DNA TGCAGCCTGCGGACTAGCGGGGGGGATACGCAGTATTTT.

The gene calls are TRBV5-1 and TRBJ1-1; D is unclear. The V end lost 0 bases, the J end lost 1 base, and 7 bases lay between the germline ends. The CDR3 loop spans 14 amino acids. Germline V gene sequence: CDR1 SGHRS, CDR2 YFSETQ. This CDR3 is CASSLGTENTEAFF. The CDR3 coding sequence is TGCGCCAGCAGCTTGGGTACAGAGAACACTGAAGCTTTCTTT.

The chain carries TRBV5-1 and TRBJ2-1, with TRBD1 identical over 7 bases. Germline CDR1 is SGHRS and CDR2 is YFSETQ. The CDR3 contains 14 residues. V was pared by 4 bases and J by 5 bases, with 6 bases of the junction left unmatched. The CDR3 DNA reads as TGCGCCAGCAGCCCTGAGGGACAGAACAATGAGCAGTTCTTC. Translation: CASSPEGQNNEQFF.

The V gene is TRBV18, the J gene TRBJ2-5, with TRBD1 identical over 10 bases. The CDR3 has 16 residues. Per the germline V gene, CDR1 is KGHSH and CDR2 is LQKENI. Trimming cost V 5 bases and J 5 bases; bases outside gene matches: 11. DNA for the CDR3: TGTGCCAGCTCAACAAACCCGGGACAGGGGTCGGAGACCCAGTACTTC. Translation: CASSTNPGQGSETQYF.